This TCR beta chain was captured in a study of CD8 T cells in Susac syndrome. Trimming at V came to 2 bases and at J to 2 bases, leaving 3 bases not matched to a gene. The CDR3 has 16 amino acids. CDR1 is MDHEN and CDR2 is SYDVKM in the germline V gene. With random hexamers, reverse transcription was performed on roughly 0.5 to 1 ug of RNA. The amplification used immunoSEQ multiplex PCR on TCR beta CDR3; it spanned 54 Vbeta and 13 Jbeta. MiXCR, run by TCRdb on the immunoSEQ multiplex PCR reads, gives a single entry per CDR3 protein. This sample has about 210,000 distinct CDR3 sequences, with 94% found just once.

This clonotype originated in a human donor with Susac syndrome. The sequencing sample was made of CD4+ T cells from PBMCs. This chain joins TRBV28 and TRBJ2-6; TRBD1 aligns across 7 bases. This CDR3 is CASSLPTGTGANVLTF. The CDR3 nucleotides are TGTGCCAGCAGTTTACCGACAGGGACTGGGGCCAACGTCCTGACTTTC.